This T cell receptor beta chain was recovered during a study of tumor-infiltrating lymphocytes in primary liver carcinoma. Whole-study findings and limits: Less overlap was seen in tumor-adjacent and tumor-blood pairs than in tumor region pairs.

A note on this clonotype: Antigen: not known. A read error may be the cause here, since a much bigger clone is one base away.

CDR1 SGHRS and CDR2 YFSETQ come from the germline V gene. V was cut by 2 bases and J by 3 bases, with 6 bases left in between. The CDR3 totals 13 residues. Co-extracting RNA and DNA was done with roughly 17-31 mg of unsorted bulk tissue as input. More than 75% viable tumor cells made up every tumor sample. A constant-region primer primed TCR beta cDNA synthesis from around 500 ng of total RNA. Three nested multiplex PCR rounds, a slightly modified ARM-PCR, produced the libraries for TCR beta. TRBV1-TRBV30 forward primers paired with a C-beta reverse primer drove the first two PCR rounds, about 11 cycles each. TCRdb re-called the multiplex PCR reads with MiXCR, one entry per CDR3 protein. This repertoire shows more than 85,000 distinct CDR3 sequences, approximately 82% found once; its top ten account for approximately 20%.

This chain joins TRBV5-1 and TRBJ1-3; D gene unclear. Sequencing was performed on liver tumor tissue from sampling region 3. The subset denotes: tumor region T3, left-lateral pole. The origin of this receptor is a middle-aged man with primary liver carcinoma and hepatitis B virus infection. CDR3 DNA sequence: TGCGCCAGCAGCTTTGGATTTGGAAACACCATATATTTT. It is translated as CASSFGFGNTIYF.